What follows are 30 T cell receptor beta chains derived from one specimen sequenced in a study of T cells in Graves' hyperthyroidism and ophthalmopathy (dated by TCRdb to between 2018 and 2021). Receptor libraries were prepared by multiplex PCR. Sequenced on an Illumina HiSeq 2000. The TCR beta CDR3 regions were amplified from RNA transcripts. For the first round of RT-PCR on the TCR CDR3, the HTBI primer set was used together with the Qiagen OneStep RT-PCR kit. In-frame beta chains were kept once TCRdb had trimmed the public reads at Q25 with fastp and called clones with MiXCR. Records with the same CDR3 protein are collapsed into one entry carrying the most frequent genes and DNA. A total of around 340,000 distinct CDR3 sequences appear in this sample, 17% of them only once. The top ten clonotypes cover approximately 33% of the sample. Sequencing input: blood. The receptors shown here come from a woman younger than 45 with Graves' hyperthyroidism that later progressed to Graves' ophthalmopathy.

This clonotype was picked up a small number of times. V and J are TRBV28 and TRBJ1-1; D is unresolved. Trimming cost V 2 bases and J 6 bases, with 16 bases left between them. The length of the CDR3 is 15 residues. Germline values: CDR1 MDHEN, CDR2 SYDVKM. CDR3 nucleotide sequence: TGTGCCAGCAGTTTAGAGGCAGGCGGTAGGGCTGAAGCTTTCTTT. Residues: CASSLEAGGRAEAFF.

In its sample, this clonotype was seen many times. J is TRBJ1-5 and V is TRBV2; D is unclear. CDR1 is SNHLY, CDR2 FYNNEI, per germline. The CDR3 is 15 amino acids. The V end was cut by 5 bases, the J end by 0 bases, with 11 bases between. CDR3 residues: CASSQGQYSNQPQHF. The CDR3 DNA is TGTGCCAGCAGTCAAGGCCAATATAGCAATCAGCCCCAGCATTTT. Full variable domain (missing parts from reference TRBV2 and TRBJ1-5): EPEVTQTPSHQVTQMGQEVILRCVPISNHLYFYWYRQILGQKVEFLVSFYNNEISEKSEIFDDQFSVERPDGSNFTLKIRSTKLEDSAMYFCASSQGQYSNQPQHFGDGTRLSIL.

This clonotype came up many times. The chain combines TRBV11-2 with TRBJ2-1, with TRBD2 identical over 15 bases. Trimming at V came to 7 bases and at J to 8 bases, leaving 9 bases not matched to a gene. Germline values: CDR1 SGHAT, CDR2 FQNNGV. This CDR3 is 16 amino acids long. The CDR3 loop is CASTGTSGGLIYEQFF. Here the CDR3 DNA reads TGTGCCAGCACTGGGACTAGCGGGGGGTTAATCTATGAGCAGTTCTTC.

Concerning this clonotype itself: The junction and the germline gene differ at one end; a read error may be behind it. This chain uses TRBV27 with TRBJ2-5; TRBD1 matches 9 bases. Germline V lookup: CDR1 MNHEY, CDR2 SMNVEV (reference sequence). This CDR3 region has 13 residues. In nucleotides, the CDR3 is TGTGCCAGCAGTCTAAAAGGACAGGGGACCGAGTACTTC. This translates into CASSLKGQGTEYF.

The rearrangement links TRBV5-1 to TRBJ2-1; 9 bases map to TRBD1. CDR3 length: 15 residues. Germline CDR1 and CDR2: SGHRS and YFSETQ. V was clipped by 1 base and J by 9 bases; unmatched bases: 8. Here the CDR3 reads CASSLSGQGSGEQFF. The CDR3 DNA sequence: TGCGCCAGCAGCTTGTCCGGACAGGGGTCTGGTGAGCAGTTCTTC.

The gene calls are TRBV4-1 and TRBJ1-4, with 12 bases matching TRBD1. This CDR3 has 16 amino acids. Germline-derived CDR1 and CDR2 are MGHRA and YSYEKL. J gave up 8 bases and V 3 bases, and 7 bases lay outside the gene matches. The CDR3 loop is CASSHPWGTGGEKLFF. As DNA, the CDR3 is TGCGCCAGCAGCCATCCCTGGGGGACAGGGGGCGAAAAACTGTTTTTT.

The V call is TRBV4-1, the J call TRBJ2-1; 9 bases agree with TRBD2. The germline V gene has CDR1 MGHRA and CDR2 YSYEKL. With 1 base clipped from V and 12 bases from J, the junction kept 13 bases outside the gene matches. This CDR3 has 16 amino acids. The CDR3: CASSQVWTSAPKGQFF. In DNA, the CDR3 is TGCGCCAGCAGCCAAGTTTGGACTAGCGCCCCTAAAGGGCAGTTCTTC.

This clonotype was counted at least ten times. This chain uses TRBV29-1 with TRBJ2-7; no definite D call. Germline V gene data show CDR1 as SQVTM and CDR2 as ANQGSEA. Trimming removed 4 bases from V and 3 bases from J, with 13 bases in between. This CDR3 is built from 13 residues. The CDR3 sequence: CSVVPGMNYEQYF. CDR3 in DNA: TGCAGCGTTGTCCCGGGTATGAACTACGAGCAGTACTTC.

This clonotype was found many times. CDR3 protein: CASSEGDSTYEQYF. CDR3 nucleotide sequence: TGTGCCAGCAGTGAAGGGGACAGCACCTACGAGCAGTACTTC. The chain is built from TRBV6-1 and TRBJ2-7; 7 nucleotides line up with TRBD1. The length of the CDR3 is 14 residues. Unmatched junction bases numbered 2, after V lost 1 base and J lost 2 bases. Per germline, CDR1 MNHNS and CDR2 SASEGT.

The V call is TRBV6-1, the J call TRBJ1-1; no reliable D call. CDR3 length: 19 residues. Trimming stripped 2 bases from V and 5 bases from J, with 27 bases between. CDR1 MNHNS and CDR2 SASEGT come from the germline V gene. This chain's CDR3 is CASSEKIPFGSQYRTEAFF. In DNA form, the CDR3 reads TGTGCCAGCAGTGAAAAGATCCCGTTCGGTTCGCAGTATCGGACTGAAGCTTTCTTT.

This clonotype was recorded many times. This chain links TRBV30 with TRBJ2-1; D might be TRBD2 (7 bases). Germline V gene data show CDR1 as GTSNPN and CDR2 as SVGIG (reference sequence). V shed 5 bases and J shed 5 bases, with 10 bases lying between them. The CDR3 contains 12 residues. The CDR3 DNA follows: TGTGCCTGGGGGGGGGCGAACAATGAGCAGTTCTTC. Translated: CAWGGANNEQFF. Drawing the rest from reference TRBV30 and TRBJ2-1, the complete variable domain is SQTIHQWPATLVQPVGSPLSLECTVEGTSNPNLYWYRQAAGRGLQLLFYSVGIGQISSEVPQNLSASRPQDRQFILSSKKLLLSDSGFYLCAWGGANNEQFFGPGTRLTVL.

This clonotype was counted a few times. The rearrangement links TRBV5-1 to TRBJ2-3, with D tentatively TRBD1 (6 bases). CDR3 length: 17 amino acids. Trimming removed 0 bases at V and 2 bases at J, with 16 bases between. Per the germline V gene, CDR1 is SGHRS and CDR2 is YFSETQ. The CDR3 region is CASSLANTGPYTDTQYF. In DNA form, the CDR3 reads TGCGCCAGCAGCTTGGCCAATACAGGGCCCTACACAGATACGCAGTATTTT.

This clonotype was counted between two and nine times. V usage is TRBV9 and J usage is TRBJ1-2; D is perhaps TRBD1 (5 bases). The CDR3 is 13 amino acids. CDR1 SGDLS and CDR2 YYNGEE come from the germline V gene. V dropped 5 bases and J dropped 8 bases, with 16 bases sitting between them. CDR3 in amino acids: CASRGPRTGGYTF. As DNA, the CDR3 is TGTGCCAGCAGGGGACCGCGGACTGGAGGCTACACCTTC. Full variable domain (missing parts from reference TRBV9 and TRBJ1-2): DSGVTQTPKHLITATGQRVTLRCSPRSGDLSVYWYQQSLDQGLQFLIQYYNGEERAKGNILERFSAQQFPDLHSELNLSSLELGDSALYFCASRGPRTGGYTFGSGTRLTVV.

This clonotype was picked up a small number of times. This chain links TRBV18 with TRBJ1-4; D remains ambiguous. The germline gives CDR1 KGHSH, CDR2 LQKENI. CDR3 length: 12 residues. Deletions cut 4 bases from V and 14 bases from J, with 14 bases between. This CDR3 is CASSRAGRILFF. CDR3 DNA: TGTGCCAGCTCACGAGCGGGCCGAATCCTGTTTTTT.

This clonotype was counted at least ten times. The chain recombines TRBV18 with TRBJ2-7, with D tentatively TRBD1 or TRBD2 (5 bases each). This CDR3 spans 14 amino acids. Trimming took 2 bases from V and 2 from J, leaving 10 bases between them. Germline V gene data show CDR1 as KGHSH and CDR2 as LQKENI. DNA for the CDR3: TGTGCCAGCTCACCAGAGGGGCTACCCTACGAGCAGTACTTC. Its translation is CASSPEGLPYEQYF.

The table lists this clonotype with many counts. This chain links TRBV6-5 with TRBJ1-1; weak D call: TRBD1 (5 bases). V was shortened by 0 bases and J by 7 bases, with 15 bases between the two germline ends. The germline V gene encodes CDR1 MNHEY and CDR2 SVGAGI. The CDR3 contains 15 residues. The CDR3 is CASSYSSSGPGEAFF. DNA for the CDR3: TGTGCCAGCAGTTACTCTTCATCGGGGCCCGGTGAAGCTTTCTTT.

This clonotype occurred many times. The chain carries TRBV14 and TRBJ2-5; weak D call: TRBD1 (5 bases). CDR1 is SGHDN and CDR2 is FVKESK in the germline V gene. The CDR3 is 13 residues long. V lost 0 bases, J lost 5 bases, and 7 bases lay in between. The CDR3 nucleotides are TGTGCCAGCAGCCAAGATAAGGGGGAGACCCAGTACTTC. Its protein is CASSQDKGETQYF.

This clonotype was found many times. V gene TRBV2 combines with J gene TRBJ2-7; the D is unclear. Germline CDR1 and CDR2: SNHLY and FYNNEI. The ends were cut back, 1 base at V and 2 bases at J, with 6 bases in the middle. The length of the CDR3 is 13 residues. The DNA for the CDR3 is TGTGCCAGCAGTGAAGGAACGGCCTACGAGCAGTACTTC. The encoded protein is CASSEGTAYEQYF.

This clonotype was seen many times. The chain links TRBV6-2 or TRBV6-3 to TRBJ2-3; D ambiguous. The CDR3 is made up of 15 amino acids. V was trimmed by 1 base and J by 0 bases, leaving 8 bases between them. The germline V gene has CDR1 MNHEY and CDR2 SVGEGT. The CDR3 loop reads CASSYWASSTDTQYF. As DNA, the CDR3 is TGTGCCAGCAGTTACTGGGCGTCTAGCACAGATACGCAGTATTTT.

V usage is TRBV5-8 and J usage is TRBJ1-4; no definite D call. This CDR3 comprises 17 residues. V was shortened by 4 bases and J by 5 bases, with 21 bases between the two germline ends. CDR1 SGHTS and CDR2 YDEGEE come from the germline V gene. The CDR3 bases are TGTGCCAGCAGCCAGATTCTAGGGTTCTCCCTAAATGAAAAACTGTTTTTT. It specifies CASSQILGFSLNEKLFF.

This clonotype was recorded many times. The genes are TRBV20-1 and TRBJ2-7; 9 nucleotides match TRBD2. The V gene end was trimmed by 4 bases and the J gene end by 4 bases; junction bases not matched to a gene: 14. This CDR3 spans 16 amino acids. Looked up from germline, CDR1 is DFQATT and CDR2 is SNEGSKA (reference sequence). Here the CDR3 reads CSANGREGLTSYEQYF. The CDR3 nucleotides are TGCAGTGCTAACGGGCGGGAGGGCCTCACTTCATACGAGCAGTACTTC.

The V call is TRBV7-9, the J call TRBJ1-4, with D unclear. Germline V gene lookup returns CDR1 SEHNR and CDR2 FQNEAQ (reference sequence). This CDR3 spans 14 amino acids. V lost 2 bases, J lost 3 bases, and 7 bases lay in between. CDR3 sequence reads: CASSLTQANEKLFF. Written as DNA, the CDR3 is TGTGCCAGCAGCTTAACGCAGGCTAATGAAAAACTGTTTTTT.

The chain recombines TRBV5-1 with TRBJ2-5; D not resolved. Trimming left V 0 bases short and J 0 bases short, with 12 bases between. From germline, CDR1 is SGHRS and CDR2 YFSETQ. The CDR3 is made up of 16 amino acids. This chain's CDR3 is CASSLGLLVYQETQYF. The CDR3 nucleotides are TGCGCCAGCAGCTTGGGACTTCTAGTGTACCAAGAGACCCAGTACTTC. Full variable domain (remainder filled in from reference TRBV5-1 and TRBJ2-5): KAGVTQTPRYLIKTRGQQVTLSCSPISGHRSVSWYQQTPGQGLQFLFEYFSETQRNKGNFPGRFSGRQFSNSRSEMNVSTLELGDSALYLCASSLGLLVYQETQYFGPGTRLLVL.

In regard to this clonotype: Just one base apart from a much larger clone, this may be a read error. The chain joins TRBV27 to TRBJ1-5, with TRBD1 matching over 8 bases. The CDR3 spans 14 residues. The junction had 3 bases not matched to a gene; V was cut back by 1 base and J by 7 bases. CDR1 is MNHEY and CDR2 is SMNVEV in the germline V gene (reference sequence). The CDR3 sequence is CASSLCAGGQPQHF. The CDR3 DNA reads TGTGCCAGCAGTTTATGCGCAGGGGGCCAGCCCCAGCATTTT.

This clonotype has more than one count but fewer than ten. This chain uses TRBV28 with TRBJ1-1, with D perhaps matching TRBD1 (6 bases). The germline V gene encodes CDR1 MDHEN and CDR2 SYDVKM. Trimming cost V 5 bases and J 5 bases, with 18 bases left between them. This CDR3 has 15 residues. CDR3 in amino acids: CASSQQGIGRTEAFF. CDR3 coding DNA: TGTGCCAGCAGTCAACAGGGAATCGGACGGACTGAAGCTTTCTTT.

This clonotype was counted only a few times. The chain joins TRBV7-9 to TRBJ1-1; D remains unclear. This CDR3 spans 11 amino acids. V lost 5 bases and J lost 7, with 8 bases in between. Germline loops: CDR1 SEHNR, CDR2 FQNEAQ (reference sequence). CDR3 DNA: TGTGCCAGCAGCCAATCGAGTGAAGCTTTCTTT. It encodes CASSQSSEAFF.

This rearrangement joins TRBV9 to TRBJ1-2; D might be TRBD1 (6 bases). V was trimmed by 1 base and J by 5 bases, leaving 12 bases between them. Germline CDR1 is SGDLS and CDR2 is YYNGEE. The CDR3 has 14 amino acids. CDR3 bases: TGTGCCAGCAGCGTATCTACAGGGTGGTATGGCTACACCTTC. This sequence encodes CASSVSTGWYGYTF.

This clonotype was counted ten times or more. CDR3 protein: CASIAGVSTGELFF. The CDR3 DNA follows: TGTGCCAGTATTGCGGGAGTATCCACCGGGGAGCTGTTTTTT. The chain couples TRBV19 to TRBJ2-2, with 7 bases that match TRBD2. V was clipped by 7 bases and J by 4 bases; unmatched bases: 6. This CDR3 comprises 14 residues. Germline values: CDR1 LNHDA, CDR2 SQIVND (reference sequence). Full variable domain (remainder filled in from reference TRBV19 and TRBJ2-2): DGGITQSPKYLFRKEGQNVTLSCEQNLNHDAMYWYRQDPGQGLRLIYYSQIVNDFQKGDIAEGYSVSREKKESFPLTVTSAQKNPTAFYLCASIAGVSTGELFFGEGSRLTVL.

This clonotype was seen repeatedly, ten times or more. This rearrangement joins TRBV12-3 or TRBV12-4 to TRBJ1-2; possible D gene TRBD1, 6 bases. The CDR3 totals 12 residues. Trimming removed 5 bases from V and 4 bases from J, with 8 bases in between. This CDR3 reads CASSTDSYGYTF. Here the CDR3 DNA reads TGTGCCAGCAGTACGGACAGCTATGGCTACACCTTC.

This clonotype occurred many times. The chain has TRBV7-8 and TRBJ1-1, with D hard to call. Germline V gives CDR1 SGHVS, CDR2 FQNEAQ. Trimming pared 2 bases from V and 3 bases from J, leaving 22 bases between. The CDR3 is made up of 18 amino acids. In DNA form, the CDR3 reads TGTGCCAGCAGCTTATTCGGCAGAAAACCCTCAAAAGACACTGAAGCTTTCTTT. It translates to CASSLFGRKPSKDTEAFF.